This T cell receptor (beta chain) was profiled in a study of tumor and adjacent non-tumor tissue in lung cancer. Study as a whole: About 4.17 million productive TCRbeta reads were obtained per sample on average.

CDR1 MDHEN and CDR2 SYDVKM come from the germline V gene. This CDR3 region has 11 residues. The template was RNA from unsorted bulk tissue. General observations from the study: Higher tumor TCR diversity was associated with shorter survival. In normal lung, the top 100 clones were significantly more dominant than in tumor.

A modified ARM-PCR protocol with three rounds of nested PCR amplified TCRbeta. TCRdb redid the calling of the multiplex PCR reads with MiXCR, one entry per CDR3 protein. The sample holds some 77,000 distinct CDR3 sequences, approximately 71% seen once. On this clonotype itself: Its antigen is currently unknown. A read error is possible here, since a much larger clone lies one base away.

The sequenced sample was lung tumor tissue. The sequence was collected from an older woman with non-small cell lung cancer. The genes are TRBV28 and TRBJ2-3; TRBD2 might be the D (7 bases). The CDR3 is CASRGGDMQYF. In DNA form, the CDR3 reads TGTGCCAGCAGAGGGGGGGATATGCAGTATTTT.